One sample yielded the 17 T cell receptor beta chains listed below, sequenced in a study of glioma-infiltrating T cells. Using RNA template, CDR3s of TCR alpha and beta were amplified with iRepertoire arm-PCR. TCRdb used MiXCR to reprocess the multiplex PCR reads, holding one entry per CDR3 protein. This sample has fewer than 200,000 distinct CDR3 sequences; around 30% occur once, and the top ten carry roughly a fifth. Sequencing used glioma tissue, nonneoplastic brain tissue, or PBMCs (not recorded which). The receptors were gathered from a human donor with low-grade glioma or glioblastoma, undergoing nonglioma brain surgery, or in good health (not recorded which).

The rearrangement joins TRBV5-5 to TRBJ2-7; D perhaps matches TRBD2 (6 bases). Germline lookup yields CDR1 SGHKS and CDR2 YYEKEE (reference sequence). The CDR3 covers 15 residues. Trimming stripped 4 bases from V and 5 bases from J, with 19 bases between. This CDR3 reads CASSMGGTRLHEQYF. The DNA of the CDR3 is TGTGCCAGCAGCATGGGCGGGACGAGGTTACACGAGCAGTACTTC.

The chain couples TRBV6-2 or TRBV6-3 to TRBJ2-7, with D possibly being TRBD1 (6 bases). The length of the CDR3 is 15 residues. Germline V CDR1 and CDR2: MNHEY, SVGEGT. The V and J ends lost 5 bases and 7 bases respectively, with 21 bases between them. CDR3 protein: CASSSSGTWRHEQYF. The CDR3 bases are TGTGCCAGCAGTAGTTCCGGGACATGGCGCCATGAGCAGTACTTC.

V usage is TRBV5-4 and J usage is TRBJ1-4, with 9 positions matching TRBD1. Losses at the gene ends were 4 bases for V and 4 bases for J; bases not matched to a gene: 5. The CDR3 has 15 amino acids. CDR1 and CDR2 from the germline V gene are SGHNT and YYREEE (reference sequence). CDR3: CASSAGTGNNEKLFF. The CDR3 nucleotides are TGTGCCAGCAGCGCGGGGACAGGGAATAATGAAAAACTGTTTTTT.

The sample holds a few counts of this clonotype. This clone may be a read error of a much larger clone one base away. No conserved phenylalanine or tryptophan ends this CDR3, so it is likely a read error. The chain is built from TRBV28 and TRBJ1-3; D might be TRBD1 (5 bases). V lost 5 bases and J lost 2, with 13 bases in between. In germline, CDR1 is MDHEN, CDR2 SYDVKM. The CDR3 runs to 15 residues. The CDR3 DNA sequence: TGTGCCAGCAGTGGCCGCGGGGGTACTGGAAACACCATATATCTT. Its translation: CASSGRGGTGNTIYL.

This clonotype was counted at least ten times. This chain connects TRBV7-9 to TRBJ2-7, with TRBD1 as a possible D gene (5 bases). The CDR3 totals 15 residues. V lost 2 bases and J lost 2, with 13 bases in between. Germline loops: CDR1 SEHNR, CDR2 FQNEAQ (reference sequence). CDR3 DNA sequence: TGTGCCAGCAGCTTAATTCAGGGTGGAGCCTACGAGCAGTACTTC. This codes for CASSLIQGGAYEQYF.

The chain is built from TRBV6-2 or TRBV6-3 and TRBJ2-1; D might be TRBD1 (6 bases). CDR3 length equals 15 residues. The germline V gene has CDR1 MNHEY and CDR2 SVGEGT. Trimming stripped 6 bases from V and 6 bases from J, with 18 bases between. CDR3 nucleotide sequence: TGTGCCAGCAGAAGGAAGCGGAGAGGGGGCAATGAGCAGTTCTTC. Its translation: CASRRKRRGGNEQFF.

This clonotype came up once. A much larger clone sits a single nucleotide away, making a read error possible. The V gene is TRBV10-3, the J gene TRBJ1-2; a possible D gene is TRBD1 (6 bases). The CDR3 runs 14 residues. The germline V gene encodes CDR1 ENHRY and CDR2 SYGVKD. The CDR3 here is CAVSEGVSNYGHTF. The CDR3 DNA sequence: TGTGCCGTCTCGGAGGGGGTCTCTAACTATGGCCACACCTTC.

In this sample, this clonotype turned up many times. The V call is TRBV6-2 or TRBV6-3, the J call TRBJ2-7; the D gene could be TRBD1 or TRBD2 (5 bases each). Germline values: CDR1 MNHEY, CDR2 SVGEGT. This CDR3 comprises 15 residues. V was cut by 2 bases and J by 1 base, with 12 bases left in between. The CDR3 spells CASSYIGTDSYEQYF. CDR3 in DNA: TGTGCCAGCAGTTACATTGGGACGGATTCCTACGAGCAGTACTTC.

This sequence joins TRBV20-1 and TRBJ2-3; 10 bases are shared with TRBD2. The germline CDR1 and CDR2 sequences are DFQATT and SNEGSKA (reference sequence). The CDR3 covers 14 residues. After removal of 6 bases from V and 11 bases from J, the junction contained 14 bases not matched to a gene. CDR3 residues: CSANSSGRSYEQYF. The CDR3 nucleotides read TGCAGTGCCAACTCTAGCGGGAGATCGTACGAGCAGTATTTT.

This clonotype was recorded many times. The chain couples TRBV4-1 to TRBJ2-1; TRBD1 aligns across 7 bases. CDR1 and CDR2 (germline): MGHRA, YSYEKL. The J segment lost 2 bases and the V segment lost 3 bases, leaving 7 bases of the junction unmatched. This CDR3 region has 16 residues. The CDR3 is CASSQIRDSTYNEQFF. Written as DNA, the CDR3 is TGCGCCAGCAGCCAGATCCGGGACAGCACCTACAATGAGCAGTTCTTC.

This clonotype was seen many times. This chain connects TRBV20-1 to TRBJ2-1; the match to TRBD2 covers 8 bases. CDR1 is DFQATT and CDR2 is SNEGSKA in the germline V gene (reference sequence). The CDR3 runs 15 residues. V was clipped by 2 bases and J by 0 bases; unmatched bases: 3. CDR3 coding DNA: TGCAGTGCTAGATCAAGCGGGAGCTCCTACAATGAGCAGTTCTTC. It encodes CSARSSGSSYNEQFF.

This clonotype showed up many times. The CDR3 region has the DNA TGTGCCAGCAGCGGTTTAGGTAGCGGGCCCACAGATACGCAGTATTTT. Translating it yields CASSGLGSGPTDTQYF. The V and J genes are TRBV2 and TRBJ2-3; 7 nucleotides align to TRBD2. The CDR3 spans 16 residues. With 6 bases clipped from V and 2 bases from J, the junction kept 11 bases outside the gene matches. CDR1 SNHLY and CDR2 FYNNEI come from the germline V gene.

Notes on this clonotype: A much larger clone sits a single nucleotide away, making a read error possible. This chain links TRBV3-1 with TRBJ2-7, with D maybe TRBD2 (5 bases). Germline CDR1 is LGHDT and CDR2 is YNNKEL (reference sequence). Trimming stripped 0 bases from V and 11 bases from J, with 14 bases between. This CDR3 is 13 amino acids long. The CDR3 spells CASSQDAVRVEYF. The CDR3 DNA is TGTGCCAGCAGCCAAGATGCTGTGAGGGTAGAGTACTTC.

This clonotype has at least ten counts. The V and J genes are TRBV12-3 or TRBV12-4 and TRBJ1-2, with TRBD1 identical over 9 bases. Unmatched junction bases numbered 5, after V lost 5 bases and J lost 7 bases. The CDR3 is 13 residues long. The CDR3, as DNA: TGTGCCAGCAGTCCGTCGACAGGGGGTGGCTACACCTTC. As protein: CASSPSTGGGYTF.

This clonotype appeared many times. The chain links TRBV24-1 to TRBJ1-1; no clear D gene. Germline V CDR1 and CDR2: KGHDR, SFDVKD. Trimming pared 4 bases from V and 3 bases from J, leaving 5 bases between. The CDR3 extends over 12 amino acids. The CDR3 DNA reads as TGTGCCACCAGTGACGGTTACACTGAAGCTTTCTTT. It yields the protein CATSDGYTEAFF.

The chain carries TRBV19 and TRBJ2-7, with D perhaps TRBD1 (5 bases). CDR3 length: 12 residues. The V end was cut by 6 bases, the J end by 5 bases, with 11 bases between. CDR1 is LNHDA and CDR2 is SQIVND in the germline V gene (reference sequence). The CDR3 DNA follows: TGTGCCAGTAGGTCAGGGCTAGACGAGCAGTACTTC. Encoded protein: CASRSGLDEQYF.

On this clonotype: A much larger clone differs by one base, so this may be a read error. CDR3 residues: CAISDRGGSYEQYF. The DNA for the CDR3 is TGTGCCATCAGCGACCGAGGGGGCTCCTACGAGCAGTACTTC. The V gene is TRBV7-6, the J gene TRBJ2-7; possibly TRBD1 for D (6 bases). Germline loops: CDR1 SGHVS, CDR2 FNYEAQ. The length of the CDR3 is 14 residues.